Listed below are T cell receptor beta chains from one sample, sequenced in a study of long-term antiretroviral therapy in people with HIV. This table comes from immunoSEQ multiplex PCR, and its TCRdb copy is limited to in-frame clones, with some not included. The sample comprises 35,000 to 50,000 clones, 86% of which are singletons, and roughly 5% rests with the top ten. The sample in question was unsorted PBMCs, obtained 0.1 years before starting antiretroviral therapy. The receptor set was obtained from a woman aged 45-60 years with HIV. Each CDR3 is given with its conserved first and last residue. A D gene is named only where the DNA matches it firmly. A row's size may be missing; if present it is once, few, many or a size class.

V gene	clone size	CDR3 length	D gene	J gene	CDR3 protein	CDR3 DNA
TRBV29-1	-	12	-	TRBJ2-5	CSVRQFQETQYF	TGCAGCGTTCGACAGTTCCAAGAGACCCAGTACTTC
TRBV7-2	-	15	-	TRBJ1-4	CASSLVTGSDEKLFF	TGTGCCAGCAGCTTAGTTACTGGGTCTGATGAAAAACTGTTTTTT
TRBV6-6	-	12	-	TRBJ2-1	CASSSSNNEQFF	TGTGCCAGCAGTTCTTCTAACAATGAGCAGTTCTTC
TRBV11-2	-	15	TRBD1	TRBJ2-2	CASSADRGKSGELFF	TGTGCCAGCAGCGCGGACAGGGGGAAGAGCGGGGAGCTGTTTTTT
TRBV30	-	15	-	TRBJ2-3	CAWSPTGKGTDTQYF	TGTGCCTGGAGCCCGACGGGGAAGGGGACAGATACGCAGTATTTT
TRBV4-1	-	17	TRBD1	TRBJ2-1	CASSQDPVTGNNNEQFF	TGCGCCAGCAGCCAAGATCCCGTGACAGGGAACAACAATGAGCAGTTCTTC
TRBV11-1	-	14	-	TRBJ2-7	CASSSPQLGSEQYF	TGTGCCAGCAGCTCGCCGCAACTAGGATCCGAGCAGTACTTC
TRBV30	-	14	TRBD1	TRBJ2-3	CAWSVDRGTDTQYF	TGTGCCTGGAGTGTAGACAGGGGCACAGATACGCAGTATTTT
TRBV7-8	-	16	TRBD1	TRBJ2-2	CASSGRGQINTGELFF	TGTGCCAGCAGCGGTCGGGGACAGATTAACACCGGGGAGCTGTTTTTT
TRBV5-1	-	14	TRBD1	TRBJ1-2	CASSLGQGYYGYTF	TGCGCCAGCAGCTTGGGACAGGGGTACTATGGCTACACCTTC
TRBV9	-	14	TRBD2	TRBJ2-7	CASSVGEGPYEQYF	TGTGCCAGCAGCGTAGGGGAGGGGCCCTACGAGCAGTACTTC
TRBV6-6	-	14	-	TRBJ1-4	CASNLEILGEKLFF	TGTGCCAGCAACTTGGAGATTCTGGGAGAAAAACTGTTTTTT
TRBV7-9	-	15	-	TRBJ1-4	CASSPGVPANEKLFF	TGTGCCAGCAGTCCAGGGGTCCCGGCTAATGAAAAACTGTTTTTT
TRBV5-1	once	15	-	TRBJ2-1	CASSPDLSSYNEQFF	TGCGCCAGCAGCCCGGACCTGAGCTCCTACAATGAGCAGTTCTTC
TRBV10-1	-	15	TRBD1	TRBJ1-4	CASSLSRTGGEKLFF	TGCGCCAGCAGTCTTTCCCGGACAGGAGGGGAAAAACTGTTTTTT
TRBV9	once	15	-	TRBJ2-7	CASSVQDSSSYEQYF	TGTGCCAGCAGCGTCCAAGACTCCAGCTCCTACGAGCAGTACTTC
TRBV5-1	-	14	-	TRBJ1-1	CASSPMGLNTEAFF	TGCGCCAGCAGCCCCATGGGTTTGAACACTGAAGCTTTCTTT
TRBV7-3	-	15	-	TRBJ2-3	CASSLGRLFTDTQYF	TGTGCCAGCAGCCTCGGTCGGCTTTTCACAGATACGCAGTATTTT
TRBV9	-	15	TRBD2	TRBJ2-3	CASTASGTSTDTQYF	TGTGCCAGCACCGCAAGCGGGACTAGCACAGATACGCAGTATTTT
TRBV6-6	-	12	-	TRBJ1-2	CASRDPASGYTF	TGTGCCAGCAGAGATCCTGCGTCTGGCTACACCTTC
TRBV6-1	-	14	TRBD1	TRBJ1-1	CAVEFGQGNTEAFF	TGTGCCGTCGAATTTGGACAGGGGAACACTGAAGCTTTCTTT
TRBV6-1	-	16	TRBD1	TRBJ2-7	CASSEYQTGTGWEQYF	TGTGCCAGCAGTGAATATCAGACCGGGACAGGGTGGGAGCAGTACTTC
TRBV6-4	-	14	-	TRBJ2-1	CASSDGGGYNEQFF	TGTGCCAGCAGTGATGGGGGTGGGTACAATGAGCAGTTCTTC
TRBV13	-	16	-	TRBJ1-6	CASTLRGVRGNSPLHF	TGTGCCAGCACCCTTAGGGGGGTAAGGGGCAATTCACCCCTCCACTTT
TRBV5-4	-	15	-	TRBJ2-3	CASRGGARGTDTQYF	TGTGCCAGCAGGGGGGGGGCTAGGGGCACAGATACGCAGTATTTT
TRBV2	-	14	TRBD1	TRBJ2-7	CASRPQGARYEQYF	TGTGCCAGCAGACCACAGGGGGCTAGGTACGAGCAGTACTTC
TRBV20-1	-	11	-	TRBJ1-2	CSARQGYGYTF	TGCAGTGCTAGACAGGGGTATGGCTACACCTTC
TRBV7-2	-	15	-	TRBJ1-2	CASSLALIQTYGYTF	TGTGCCAGCAGCTTAGCGCTTATTCAGACCTATGGCTACACCTTC
TRBV18	once	16	TRBD2	TRBJ2-1	CASSPASGGMHNEQFF	TGTGCCAGCTCACCGGCTAGCGGGGGGATGCACAATGAGCAGTTCTTC
TRBV13	-	12	-	TRBJ2-7	CASSVGRYEQYF	TGTGCCAGCAGCGTCGGTCGTTACGAGCAGTACTTC
TRBV7-3	-	18	-	TRBJ2-1	CASSPMAGGQGSYNEQFF	TGTGCCAGCAGCCCAATGGCCGGGGGTCAAGGCTCCTACAATGAGCAGTTCTTC